Listed below are T cell receptor beta chains from one sample, sequenced in a study of blood T cell repertoires in COVID-19. Libraries were prepared by immunoSEQ multiplex PCR; TCRdb keeps only in-frame clonotypes and omits some of them. Here the sample spans some 350,000 clones, around four fifths being singletons. The specimen was peripheral blood. These receptors all come from a man aged 30 to 39 with active or convalescent COVID-19. Both conserved end residues are part of each CDR3. The order of the fields is D gene, J gene, V gene, clone size, CDR3 DNA, CDR3 protein. The D gene is left open where the match is weak. Rows may omit the clone size; those that give it use once, few, many or a size class.

D gene: -
J gene: TRBJ1-1
V gene: TRBV18
clone size: -
CDR3 DNA: TGTGCCAGCTCCCGAGGGTCTCCGCCAGACACTGAAGCTTTCTTT
CDR3 protein: CASSRGSPPDTEAFF

D gene: -
J gene: TRBJ2-3
V gene: TRBV19
clone size: once
CDR3 DNA: TGTGCCAGTAGTATAGGGACTCCGGGGGATACGCAGTATTTT
CDR3 protein: CASSIGTPGDTQYF

D gene: TRBD2
J gene: TRBJ2-2
V gene: TRBV5-1
clone size: many
CDR3 DNA: TGCGCCAGCGGAAGACTAGCGGGGGACACCGGGGAGCTGTTTTTT
CDR3 protein: CASGRLAGDTGELFF

D gene: -
J gene: TRBJ1-2
V gene: TRBV4-2
clone size: few
CDR3 DNA: TGTGCCAGCAGCCAAGATGGGAGGGAAGGCACCTTC
CDR3 protein: CASSQDGREGTF

D gene: -
J gene: TRBJ2-5
V gene: TRBV12-1
clone size: -
CDR3 DNA: TGTGCCAGCAGCTTTGGTCGGAGAGGAGACTCGCTAGAGACCCAGTACTTC
CDR3 protein: CASSFGRRGDSLETQYF

D gene: -
J gene: TRBJ2-7
V gene: TRBV7-2
clone size: once
CDR3 DNA: TGTGCCAGCACCGAATTGGCGGCGAGCTCCTACGAGCAGTACTTC
CDR3 protein: CASTELAASSYEQYF

D gene: -
J gene: TRBJ1-3
V gene: TRBV4-3
clone size: -
CDR3 DNA: TGCGCCAGCAGCCAAGATACAGGTCTCTCTGGAAACACCATATATTTT
CDR3 protein: CASSQDTGLSGNTIYF

D gene: -
J gene: TRBJ2-2
V gene: TRBV27
clone size: -
CDR3 DNA: TGTGCCAGCAGCTACCGAAAGTTTGCCGGGGAGCTGTTTTTT
CDR3 protein: CASSYRKFAGELFF

D gene: -
J gene: TRBJ1-2
V gene: TRBV5-1
clone size: -
CDR3 DNA: TGCGCCAGCAGCGCAGATCCAGGACAGTATGGCTACACCTTC
CDR3 protein: CASSADPGQYGYTF

D gene: -
J gene: TRBJ1-2
V gene: TRBV4-3
clone size: -
CDR3 DNA: TGCGCCAGCAGCCTATCCATAACAGTCCACTATGGCTACACCTTC
CDR3 protein: CASSLSITVHYGYTF

D gene: -
J gene: TRBJ1-4
V gene: TRBV7-9
clone size: -
CDR3 DNA: TGTGCCAGCAGCCCGTACAGTTTTAATGAAAAACTGTTTTTT
CDR3 protein: CASSPYSFNEKLFF